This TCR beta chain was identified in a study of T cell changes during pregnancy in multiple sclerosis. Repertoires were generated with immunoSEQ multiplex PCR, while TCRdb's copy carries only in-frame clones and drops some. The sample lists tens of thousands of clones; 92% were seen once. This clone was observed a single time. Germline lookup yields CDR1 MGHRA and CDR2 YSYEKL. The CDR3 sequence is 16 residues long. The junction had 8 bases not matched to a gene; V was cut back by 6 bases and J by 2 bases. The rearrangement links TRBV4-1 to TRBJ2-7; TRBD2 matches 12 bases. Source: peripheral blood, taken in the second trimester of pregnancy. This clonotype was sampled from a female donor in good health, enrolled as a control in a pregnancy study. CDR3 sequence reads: CASRPTSGGYAYEQYF. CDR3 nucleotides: TGCGCCAGCAGGCCGACTAGCGGGGGATATGCCTACGAGCAGTACTTC.